These T cell receptor beta chains were read from a single sample in a study of PD-1 blockade in classical Hodgkin lymphoma. Only in-frame clones appear in the TCRdb table, and some are missing; sequencing was by immunoSEQ multiplex PCR. The sample has thousands of clones, almost 85% seen once. This specimen was peripheral blood mononuclear cells (PBMCs), taken at baseline. Receptors originate from a human donor with classical Hodgkin lymphoma. The conserved cysteine and the conserved F or W are not part of the CDR3 here.

TRBJ2-3 TRBV30 AWTLSGASTDTQY
TRBJ1-1 TRBV6-5 ASSYAPTLSWGEAF
TRBJ2-3 TRBV6-6 ASGVTDTQY
TRBJ2-1 TRBV7-9 ASSSGTTGNEQF
TRBJ2-3 TRBV7-9 ASGPEYSTDTQY
TRBJ2-7 TRBV7-3 ASSRDRDYEQY
TRBJ1-1 TRBV2 ASSAGVNTEAF
TRBJ2-7 TRBV28 ASSKAGEQGEQY
TRBJ2-3 TRBV9 ASSVGSSLPTDTQY
TRBJ1-2 TRBV9 ASSSRDRGLFRGYT
TRBJ1-4 TRBV11-2 ASSLRGAGEKLF
TRBJ2-1 TRBV15 ATSKSRGLAGVGTYNEQF
TRBJ2-7 TRBV2 ASHRDRGLGYEQY
TRBJ2-1 TRBV7-6 ASSTSPAGGPGYNEQF
TRBJ2-1 TRBV11-1 ASSLRSLAGGSYNEQF
TRBJ2-6 TRBV19 ASQKTGSGANVLT
TRBJ1-3 TRBV9 ASSAGGGNTIY
TRBJ2-7 TRBV9 ASSETGVSYEQY
TRBJ2-1 TRBV11-2 ASYLGEGYNEQF
TRBJ1-1 TRBV30 AWKTENTEAF
TRBJ2-1 TRBV7-3 ASSFAGGPNEQF
TRBJ1-2 TRBV5-8 ASSVQDRLANYGYT
- TRBV4-1 ASSQVPGRGVGEQY
TRBJ2-5 TRBV5-1 ASRPDSGETQY